Here is one T cell receptor (beta chain) with its context. Trimming cost V 5 bases and J 9 bases, with 11 bases left between them. The CDR3 is 12 residues long. Germline CDR1 SGHTA, CDR2 FQGNSA. The data are from a study of blood T cell repertoires in COVID-19. Study as a whole: Specimens from acute and convalescent COVID-19 originated in the United States, Italy and Spain. Nucleic acid was either cDNA or gDNA, and it came from T cells, B-cell-depleted T cells, or PBMCs.

Produced via immunoSEQ multiplex PCR; TCRdb's table is partial and in-frame only. The repertoire holds 95,000 to 120,000 clones, with around four fifths as singletons. The receptor was isolated from a woman aged 70 to 79 with acute or convalescent COVID-19. The sample was peripheral blood. This sequence joins TRBV7-2 and TRBJ1-3; no clear D. The CDR3 loop reads CASSEGGGTIYF. In DNA, the CDR3 is TGTGCCAGCAGCGAGGGAGGCGGCACCATATATTTT.